The 8 T cell receptor beta chains below come from one sample, sequenced in a study of memory CD4+ T cells and cytomegalovirus serostatus. The sort gate was single viable CD3+CD4+CD8-CD45RO+ cells for memory CD4+ T cells. Assay: immunoSEQ multiplex PCR; the TCRdb copy retains only in-frame clones and omits some. This sample has approximately 53,000 clones, with 82% found just once. What was sequenced was memory CD4+ T cells from blood. The receptors were gathered from an adult in good health and CMV-seronegative.

This rearrangement joins TRBV7-2 to TRBJ2-7, with no clear D. There are 12 residues in the CDR3. V lost 5 bases and J lost 2, with 7 bases in between. Germline V gene sequence: CDR1 SGHTA, CDR2 FQGNSA. The CDR3 here is CASSHGTYEQYF. The CDR3 bases are TGTGCCAGCAGCCACGGCACCTACGAGCAGTACTTC.

A few counts support this clone. The chain recombines TRBV7-6 with TRBJ2-7; no firm D call. This CDR3 has 14 residues. CDR1 SGHVS and CDR2 FNYEAQ come from the germline V gene. Trimming cost V 1 base and J 2 bases, with 9 bases left between them. CDR3 sequence reads: CASSLVDPTYEQYF. CDR3 DNA sequence: TGTGCCAGCAGCTTAGTCGACCCTACCTACGAGCAGTACTTC.

This clone was seen only a few times. J is TRBJ1-1 and V is TRBV7-9; D unclear. Trimming took 5 bases from V and 7 from J, leaving 8 bases between them. The germline V gene encodes CDR1 SEHNR and CDR2 FQNEAQ (reference sequence). The CDR3 is made up of 11 amino acids. DNA of the CDR3: TGTGCCAGCAGCCTAGGAAGTGAAGCTTTCTTT. Protein sequence: CASSLGSEAFF. Using reference TRBV7-9 and TRBJ1-1 for the parts outside the CDR3, the full variable domain is DTGVSQNPRHKITKRGQNVTFRCDPISEHNRLYWYRQTLGQGPEFLTYFQNEAQLEKSRLLSDRFSAERPKGSFSTLEIQRTEQGDSAMYLCASSLGSEAFFGQGTRLTVV.

V is TRBV6-6 and J is TRBJ2-5; 9 bases are a match to TRBD1. This CDR3 comprises 15 residues. The V gene end was trimmed by 6 bases and the J gene end by 4 bases; junction bases not matched to a gene: 9. Germline lookup yields CDR1 MNHNY and CDR2 SVGAGI (reference sequence). The CDR3 coding sequence is TGTGCCAGCAGCCCTGCGGACAGGGGAGGAGAGACCCAGTACTTC. Translation gives CASSPADRGGETQYF.

The V gene is TRBV5-4, the J gene TRBJ2-1; the D call may be TRBD1 or TRBD2 (6 bases each). This CDR3 has 16 amino acids. Germline CDR1 is SGHNT and CDR2 is YYREEE (reference sequence). Trimming left V 2 bases short and J 2 bases short, with 14 bases between. CDR3 region: CASSFKTGATYNEQFF. The CDR3 nucleotides read TGTGCCAGCAGCTTCAAAACGGGGGCCACCTACAATGAGCAGTTCTTC.

V is TRBV19 and J is TRBJ1-2, with D perhaps TRBD1 (6 bases). Germline values: CDR1 LNHDA, CDR2 SQIVND (reference sequence). Trimming removed 9 bases at V and 5 bases at J, with 19 bases between. CDR3 length: 14 residues. CDR3 sequence (DNA): TGTGCCAGCCGCCCGACAGGTGGGGGGTATGGCTACACCTTC. Translating it yields CASRPTGGGYGYTF. The full variable domain, in which reference TRBV19 and TRBJ1-2 provide the parts outside the CDR3, is DGGITQSPKYLFRKEGQNVTLSCEQNLNHDAMYWYRQDPGQGLRLIYYSQIVNDFQKGDIAEGYSVSREKKESFPLTVTSAQKNPTAFYLCASRPTGGGYGYTFGSGTRLTVV.

The rearrangement links TRBV2 to TRBJ2-7; weak D call: TRBD1 (6 bases). The CDR3 totals 15 residues. Germline V gene data show CDR1 as SNHLY and CDR2 as FYNNEI. V lost 1 base and J lost 7, with 17 bases in between. The CDR3 bases are TGTGCCAGCAGTGAAGACAGGGCAGGGGTGGGAGAGCAGTACTTC. This sequence encodes CASSEDRAGVGEQYF.

V and J are TRBV5-4 and TRBJ2-5; D is tentatively TRBD1 or TRBD2 (5 bases each). CDR3 length: 14 amino acids. The V end was cut by 7 bases, the J end by 4 bases, with 17 bases between. Germline V gene lookup returns CDR1 SGHNT and CDR2 YYREEE (reference sequence). CDR3 nucleotide sequence: TGTGCCAGCTCCCCGTCGGGACGAGGAGAGACCCAGTACTTC. This translates into CASSPSGRGETQYF.